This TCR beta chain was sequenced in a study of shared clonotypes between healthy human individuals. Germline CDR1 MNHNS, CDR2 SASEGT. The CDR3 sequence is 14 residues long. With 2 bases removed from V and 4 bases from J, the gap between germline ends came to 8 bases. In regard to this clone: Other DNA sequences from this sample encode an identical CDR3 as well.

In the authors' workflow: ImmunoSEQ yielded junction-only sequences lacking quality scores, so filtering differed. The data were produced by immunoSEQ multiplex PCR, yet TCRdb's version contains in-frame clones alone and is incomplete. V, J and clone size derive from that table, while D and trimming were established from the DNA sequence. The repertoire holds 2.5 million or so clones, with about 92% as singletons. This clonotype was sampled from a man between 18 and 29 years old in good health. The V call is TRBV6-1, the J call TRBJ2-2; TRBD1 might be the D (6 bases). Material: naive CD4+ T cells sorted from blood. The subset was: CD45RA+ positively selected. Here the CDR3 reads CASSEQGITGELFF. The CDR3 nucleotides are TGTGCCAGCAGTGAACAGGGGATCACCGGGGAGCTGTTTTTT.